This TCR beta chain was sequenced during a study of blood T cell repertoires in COVID-19. Study overall: Sources were T cells, B-cell-depleted T cells, or PBMCs; the material itself was cDNA or gDNA.

The repertoire was sequenced with immunoSEQ multiplex PCR; TCRdb's copy has only in-frame clones and lacks some. This table holds 200,000 to 250,000 clones, 80% to 90% found once. CDR3 length: 15 amino acids. V was trimmed by 0 bases and J by 10 bases, leaving 14 bases between them. Germline CDR1 and CDR2: SGHRS and YFSETQ. This chain connects TRBV5-1 to TRBJ1-6; D is possibly TRBD1 (6 bases). Input material: peripheral blood. This TCR derives from a man aged 40-49 years with acute or convalescent COVID-19. The CDR3 DNA sequence: TGCGCCAGCAGCTTGGGGGCAGGGGAGGGCTCACCCCTCCACTTT. Its protein product is CASSLGAGEGSPLHF.